The text below deals with one TCR beta chain. Profiled with immunoSEQ multiplex PCR; TCRdb holds only in-frame clones, not every one. The table records about 120,000 clones, 70% to 90% of them present only once. This sample is drawn from a study of T cell responses to AZD1222 COVID-19 vaccine. Germline V gives CDR1 MNHEY, CDR2 SMNVEV (reference sequence). This CDR3 region has 16 residues. V gave up 6 bases and J gave up 4 bases; unmatched junction bases: 14. Here the sequenced sample was peripheral blood, taken on day 0 of AZD1222 vaccination. The chain employs TRBV27 and TRBJ2-7; 8 bases agree with TRBD1. This sequence originates from an adult in good health. DNA of the CDR3: TGTGCCAGCAGCAAAAGACTGGGACAGGTTTTGTACGAGCAGTACTTC. Its protein product is CASSKRLGQVLYEQYF.